These 7 T cell receptor beta chains came from one sample sequenced in a study of T cell responses to AZD1222 COVID-19 vaccine. Here immunoSEQ multiplex PCR was the method, and the copy in TCRdb shows in-frame clones only, minus some. Of about 75,000 clones in the sample, around 90% are singletons; the top ten hold more than 15%. The source was peripheral blood, collected 28 days after the second AZD1222 dose. These receptors all come from an adult who received the AZD1222 COVID-19 vaccine.

The V and J genes are TRBV29-1 and TRBJ1-1; no clear D. The CDR3 is 11 residues long. Trimming took 0 bases from V and 14 from J, leaving 13 bases between them. CDR1 SQVTM and CDR2 ANQGSEA come from the germline V gene. CDR3 bases: TGCAGCGTTGAAGATCAACCAGGCTCCTTCTTT. Its protein is CSVEDQPGSFF.

A single count supports this clone. The J gene is TRBJ2-2, the V gene TRBV5-4; 8 bases line up with TRBD1. The CDR3 loop spans 14 amino acids. Germline CDR1 is SGHNT and CDR2 is YYREEE (reference sequence). The V gene end was trimmed by 5 bases and the J gene end by 6 bases; junction bases not matched to a gene: 6. CDR3 sequence: CASSLTGDAGELFF. The CDR3 DNA follows: TGTGCCAGCAGTTTGACAGGGGACGCCGGGGAGCTGTTTTTT. The complete variable domain, with remaining parts taken from reference TRBV5-4 and TRBJ2-2, reads ETGVTQSPTHLIKTRGQQVTLRCSSQSGHNTVSWYQQALGQGPQFIFQYYREEENGRGNFPPRFSGLQFPNYSSELNVNALELDDSALYLCASSLTGDAGELFFGEGSRLTVL.

This chain uses TRBV6-6 with TRBJ2-1; 7 bases align to TRBD2. V trimming: 6 bases; J trimming: 14 bases; junction bases outside the gene matches: 10. CDR3 length equals 12 residues. Germline V gene data show CDR1 as MNHNY and CDR2 as SVGAGI (reference sequence). The CDR3 sequence: CASSPERTRKFF. Here the CDR3 DNA reads TGTGCCAGCAGCCCGGAAAGGACTAGAAAGTTCTTC.

This chain connects TRBV5-6 to TRBJ1-3; no clear D. The CDR3 extends over 10 amino acids. CDR1 is SGHDT and CDR2 is YYEEEE in the germline V gene. V was trimmed by 2 bases and J by 10 bases, leaving 4 bases between them. CDR3 DNA sequence: TGTGCCAGCAGCTTACTAACCATATATTTT. This codes for CASSLLTIYF. Drawing the rest from reference TRBV5-6 and TRBJ1-3, the complete variable domain is DAGVTQSPTHLIKTRGQQVTLRCSPKSGHDTVSWYQQALGQGPQFIFQYYEEEERQRGNFPDRFSGHQFPNYSSELNVNALLLGDSALYLCASSLLTIYFGEGSWLTVV.

This clone was recorded a few times. This sequence joins TRBV12-3 or TRBV12-4 and TRBJ2-5, with a tentative D call TRBD1 (6 bases). Trimming cost V 6 bases and J 3 bases, with 8 bases left between them. CDR3 length: 12 residues. CDR3 DNA sequence: TGTGCCAGCAGACGGACAGAAGAGACCCAGTACTTC. This encodes CASRRTEETQYF.

This clone ranks as hyperexpanded (1% or more). The chain has TRBV3-1 (or the pseudogene TRBV3-2) and TRBJ1-2; no clear D gene. This CDR3 is built from 14 residues. V gave up 4 bases and J gave up 6 bases, with 15 bases separating them. CDR1 LGHDT and CDR2 YNNKEL come from the germline V gene (reference sequence). In nucleotides, the CDR3 is TGTGCCAGCAGCCCCGGTGAATCAGCGGATGGCTACACCTTC. This encodes CASSPGESADGYTF.

This sequence joins TRBV7-9 and TRBJ1-3; D gene uncertain. V dropped 5 bases and J dropped 4 bases, with 6 bases sitting between them. Germline V CDR1 and CDR2: SEHNR, FQNEAQ (reference sequence). This CDR3 spans 12 amino acids. CDR3: CASSITGNTIYF. Written as DNA, the CDR3 is TGTGCCAGCAGCATTACAGGAAACACCATATATTTT.